This T cell receptor (beta chain) was found in a study of T-cell reconstitution after alpha-beta-depleted transplantation in children. For TCRbeta, the library was prepared with unique molecular identifiers. TCRdb fed the PCR reads into MiXCR, producing one record per CDR3 protein. The sample consists of around 370,000 distinct CDR3 sequences, around 15% of them appearing once. The CDR3 is 13 residues long. The germline V and J ends were trimmed by 0 bases and 6 bases, with 8 bases remaining between them. CDR1 SGHRS and CDR2 YFSETQ come from the germline V gene. The receptor was derived from a male patient aged 2 to 9 who had a stem cell transplant for acute lymphoblastic leukemia, so the T cells may come from the graft donor. The source was PBMCs, mostly from graft donor cells, collected 360 days after TCRalphabeta/CD19-depleted stem cell transplant. The genes are TRBV5-1 and TRBJ2-3; tentatively, D is TRBD2 (5 bases). In DNA, the CDR3 is TGCGCCAGCAGCTTGGATCCGGGGGATACGCAGTATTTT. It yields the protein CASSLDPGDTQYF.